This T cell receptor (beta chain) was sequenced during a study of T-cell reconstitution after alpha-beta-depleted transplantation in children (dated by TCRdb to the mid-2010s). With respect to the entire study: T-cell immune reconstitution after TCRalphabeta/CD19-depleted allogeneic hematopoietic cell transplantation in children was quantitatively tracked in the study by means of TCR repertoire profiling.

According to the germline V gene, CDR1 reads MNHEY and CDR2 reads SVGAGI. Inclusive of the bounding cysteine and phenylalanine, the CDR3 is 14 residues long. Just the 42-base CDR3 DNA is kept, in frame starting at base 1. V loses 2 bases of germline sequence and J loses 3 bases, and the interval between the two ends is 10 bases. Libraries were constructed by PCR. For sequencing, an Illumina HiSeq 2500 was employed. TCR library preparation used molecular barcoding, with unique molecular identifiers applied to normalize quantification of the TCRbeta repertoire. Clones were called with MiXCR by TCRdb after fastp trimmed the public reads at Q25, and only in-frame beta chains were retained. Entries are consolidated by CDR3 protein sequence, retaining the most common genes and DNA. The sample records fewer than 550,000 distinct CDR3 sequences, around 9.9% of which are singletons. The leading ten clones occupy 4.5% to 6% of the sample.

There are many counts of this clonotype. This clone's antigen is unknown. The sample holds no much larger clone one base away, and base qualities are not on file. Sequencing used PBMCs from the stem cell graft donor, obtained from the stem cell graft. The TCR was taken from a human donor who donated a stem cell graft to a child with acute myeloid leukemia. The chain is made from TRBV6-5 and TRBJ1-1; the D gene identity is not certain. The nucleotides read TGTGCCAGCAGTTACGGTACACGCGACACTGAAGCTTTCTTT. The resulting protein is CASSYGTRDTEAFF.